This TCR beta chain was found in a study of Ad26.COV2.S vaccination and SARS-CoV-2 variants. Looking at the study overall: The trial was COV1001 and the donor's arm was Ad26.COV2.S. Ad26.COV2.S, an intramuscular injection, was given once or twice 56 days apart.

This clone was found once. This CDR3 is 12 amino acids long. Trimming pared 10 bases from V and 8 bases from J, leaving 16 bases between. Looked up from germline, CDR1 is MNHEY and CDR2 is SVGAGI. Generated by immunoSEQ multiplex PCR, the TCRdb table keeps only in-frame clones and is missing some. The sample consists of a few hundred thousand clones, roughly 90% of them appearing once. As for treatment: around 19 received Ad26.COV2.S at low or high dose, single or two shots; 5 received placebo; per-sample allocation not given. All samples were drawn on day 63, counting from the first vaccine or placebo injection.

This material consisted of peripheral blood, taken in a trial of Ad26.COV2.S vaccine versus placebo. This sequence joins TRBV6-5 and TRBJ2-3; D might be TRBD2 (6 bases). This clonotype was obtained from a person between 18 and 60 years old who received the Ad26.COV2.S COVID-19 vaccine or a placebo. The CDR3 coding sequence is TGTGCCACGGGACTGGCACGGGGTACGCAGTATTTT. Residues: CATGLARGTQYF.